This T cell receptor beta chain was obtained from a study of blood T cell repertoires in COVID-19. In the original processing: Using reference gene primer amplification, nucleated cell counts were estimated. Using immunoSEQ multiplex PCR, the repertoire was profiled, and TCRdb retains in-frame clones only, with some absent. The V and J calls and clone size come from that table; D and trimming were worked out from the DNA. The sample contains about 61,000 clones, over 65% of which appear only once. V lost 5 bases to trimming and J lost 2 bases; unmatched junction nucleotides: 2. Per the germline V gene, CDR1 is SGHNT and CDR2 is YENEEA. This CDR3 spans 14 amino acids.

The clonotype was recovered from an older man with active or convalescent COVID-19. The specimen sequenced was peripheral blood. This chain connects TRBV11-3 to TRBJ1-3; 8 nucleotides line up with TRBD1. The CDR3 loop is CASSRTGTGNTIYF. CDR3 sequence (DNA): TGTGCCAGCAGCAGGACAGGGACTGGAAACACCATATATTTT.